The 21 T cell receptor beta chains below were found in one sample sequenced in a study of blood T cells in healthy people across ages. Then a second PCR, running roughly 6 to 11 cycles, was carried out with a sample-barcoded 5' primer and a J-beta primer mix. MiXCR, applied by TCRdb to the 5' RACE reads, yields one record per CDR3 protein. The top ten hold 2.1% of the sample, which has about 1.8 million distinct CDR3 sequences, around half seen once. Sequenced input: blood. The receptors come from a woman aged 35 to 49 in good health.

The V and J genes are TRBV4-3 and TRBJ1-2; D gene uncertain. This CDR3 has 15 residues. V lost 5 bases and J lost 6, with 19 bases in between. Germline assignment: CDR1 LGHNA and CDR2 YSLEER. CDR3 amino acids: CASSEVNSKTDGYTF. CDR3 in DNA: TGCGCCAGCAGCGAAGTTAACAGCAAAACGGATGGCTACACCTTC.

The CDR3 nucleotides read TGTGCCAGCAGCTCTCTAGCGGGGGGAGAGACCCAGTACTTC. Translating gives CASSSLAGGETQYF. This chain uses TRBV11-2 with TRBJ2-5; 11 bases fit TRBD2. The CDR3 has 14 amino acids. CDR1 is SGHAT, CDR2 FQNNGV, per germline. The V segment lost 4 bases and the J segment 4 bases; nucleotides outside the gene matches: 2.

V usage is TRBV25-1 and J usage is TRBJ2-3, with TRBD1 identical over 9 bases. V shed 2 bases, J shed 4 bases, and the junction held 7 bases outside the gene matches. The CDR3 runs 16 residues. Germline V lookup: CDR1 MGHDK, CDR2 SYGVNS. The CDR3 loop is CASSEIGTGSPDTQYF. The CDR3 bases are TGTGCCAGCAGTGAAATCGGGACAGGGTCTCCAGATACGCAGTATTTT. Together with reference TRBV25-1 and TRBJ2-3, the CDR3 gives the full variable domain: EADIYQTPRYLVIGTGKKITLECSQTMGHDKMYWYQQDPGMELHLIHYSYGVNSTEKGDLSSESTVSRIRTEHFPLTLESARPSHTSQYLCASSEIGTGSPDTQYFGPGTRLTVL.

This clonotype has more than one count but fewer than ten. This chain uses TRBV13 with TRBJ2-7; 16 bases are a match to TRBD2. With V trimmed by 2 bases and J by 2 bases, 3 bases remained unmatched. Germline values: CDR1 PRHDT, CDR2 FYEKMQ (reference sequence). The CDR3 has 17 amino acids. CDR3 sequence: CASSLRGLAGGPYEQYF. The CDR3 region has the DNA TGTGCCAGCAGCTTAAGGGGACTAGCGGGGGGGCCCTACGAGCAGTACTTC.

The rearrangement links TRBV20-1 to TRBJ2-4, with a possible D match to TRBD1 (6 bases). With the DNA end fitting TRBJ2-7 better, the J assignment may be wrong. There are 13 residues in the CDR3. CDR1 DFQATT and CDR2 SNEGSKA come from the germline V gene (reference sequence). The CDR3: CSARDSRGYEQYF. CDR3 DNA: TGCAGTGCTAGAGATAGCAGGGGCTACGAGCAGTACTTC.

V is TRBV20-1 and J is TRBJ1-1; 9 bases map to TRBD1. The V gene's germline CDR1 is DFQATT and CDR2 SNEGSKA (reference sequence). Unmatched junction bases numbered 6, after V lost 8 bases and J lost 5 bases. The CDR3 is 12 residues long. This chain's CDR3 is CSSGQGRTEAFF. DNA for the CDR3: TGCAGTTCCGGACAGGGGAGAACTGAAGCTTTCTTT.

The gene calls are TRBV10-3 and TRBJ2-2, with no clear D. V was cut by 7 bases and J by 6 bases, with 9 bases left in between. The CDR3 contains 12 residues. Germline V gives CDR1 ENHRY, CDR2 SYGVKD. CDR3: CAITATAGELFF. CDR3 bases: TGTGCCATCACCGCCACGGCCGGGGAGCTGTTTTTT.

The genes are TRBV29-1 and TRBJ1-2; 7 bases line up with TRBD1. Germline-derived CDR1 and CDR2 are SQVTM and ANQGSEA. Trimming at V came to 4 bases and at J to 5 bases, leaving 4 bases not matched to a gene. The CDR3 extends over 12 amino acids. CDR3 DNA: TGCAGCGTTGGCGGGACAGTTTATGGCTACACCTTC. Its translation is CSVGGTVYGYTF.

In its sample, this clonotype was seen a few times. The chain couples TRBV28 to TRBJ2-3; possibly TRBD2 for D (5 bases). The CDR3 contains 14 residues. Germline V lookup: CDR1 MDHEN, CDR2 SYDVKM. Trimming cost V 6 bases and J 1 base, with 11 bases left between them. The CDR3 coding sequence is TGTGCCAGCAGGCGGAGCGGAGGCACAGATACGCAGTATTTT. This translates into CASRRSGGTDTQYF.

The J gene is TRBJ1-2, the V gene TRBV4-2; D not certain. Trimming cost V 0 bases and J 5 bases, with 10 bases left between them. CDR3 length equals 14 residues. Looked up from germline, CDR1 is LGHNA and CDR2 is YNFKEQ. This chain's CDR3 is CASSQEEALYGYTF. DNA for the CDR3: TGTGCCAGCAGCCAAGAAGAAGCACTATATGGCTACACCTTC.

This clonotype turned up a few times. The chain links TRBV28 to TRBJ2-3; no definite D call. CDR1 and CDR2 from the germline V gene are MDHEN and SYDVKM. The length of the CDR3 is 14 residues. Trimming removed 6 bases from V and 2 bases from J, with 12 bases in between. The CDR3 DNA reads TGTGCCAGCAGGGGTCTTCCCCCCACAGATACGCAGTATTTT. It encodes CASRGLPPTDTQYF.

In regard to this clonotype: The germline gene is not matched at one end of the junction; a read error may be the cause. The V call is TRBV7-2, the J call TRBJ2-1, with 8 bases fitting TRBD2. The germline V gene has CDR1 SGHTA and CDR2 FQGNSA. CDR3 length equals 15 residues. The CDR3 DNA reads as TGTGCCAGCAGAGAAGCGGGGGACTCCTACAAGGAGCAGTTCTTC. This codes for CASREAGDSYKEQFF.

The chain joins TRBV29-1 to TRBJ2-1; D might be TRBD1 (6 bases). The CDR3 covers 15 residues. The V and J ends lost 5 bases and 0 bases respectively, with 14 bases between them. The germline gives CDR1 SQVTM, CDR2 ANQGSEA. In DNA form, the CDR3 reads TGCAGCGTTTTTGTGACAGGTAGCTCCTACAATGAGCAGTTCTTC. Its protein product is CSVFVTGSSYNEQFF.

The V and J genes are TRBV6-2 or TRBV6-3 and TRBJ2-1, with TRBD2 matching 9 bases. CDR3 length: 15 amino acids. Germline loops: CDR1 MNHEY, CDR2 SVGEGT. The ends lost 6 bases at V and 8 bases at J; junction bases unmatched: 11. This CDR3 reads CASRVYAGGYDEQFF. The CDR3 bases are TGTGCCAGCAGGGTTTATGCGGGGGGGTACGATGAGCAGTTCTTC.

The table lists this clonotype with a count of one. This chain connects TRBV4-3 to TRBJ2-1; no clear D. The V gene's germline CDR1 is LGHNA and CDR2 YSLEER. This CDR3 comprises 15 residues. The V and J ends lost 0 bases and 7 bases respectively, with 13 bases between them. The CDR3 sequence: CASSQDRPVLNEQFF. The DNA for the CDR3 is TGCGCCAGCAGCCAAGATAGGCCCGTTTTAAATGAGCAGTTCTTC.

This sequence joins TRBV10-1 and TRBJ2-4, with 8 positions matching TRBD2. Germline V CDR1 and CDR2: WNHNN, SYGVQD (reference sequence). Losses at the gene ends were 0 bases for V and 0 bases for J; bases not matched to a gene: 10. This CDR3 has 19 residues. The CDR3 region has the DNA TGCGCCAGCAGTGAGTCGAATTCGGCGGGGGGACTAGCCAAAAACATTCAGTACTTC. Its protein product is CASSESNSAGGLAKNIQYF.

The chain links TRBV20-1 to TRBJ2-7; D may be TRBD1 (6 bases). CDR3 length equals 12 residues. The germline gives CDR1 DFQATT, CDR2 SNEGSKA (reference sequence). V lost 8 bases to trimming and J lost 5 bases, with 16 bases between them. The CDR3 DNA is TGCAGTCCAGGGGTAAACTTCCACGAGCAGTACTTC. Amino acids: CSPGVNFHEQYF.

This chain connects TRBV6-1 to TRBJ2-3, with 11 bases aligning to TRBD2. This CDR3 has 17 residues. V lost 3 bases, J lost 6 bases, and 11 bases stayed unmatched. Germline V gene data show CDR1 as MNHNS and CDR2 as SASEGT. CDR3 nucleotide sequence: TGTGCCAGCAGTGAGGAAGGGACTAGCGGCCCCCGGGATACGCAGTATTTT. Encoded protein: CASSEEGTSGPRDTQYF.

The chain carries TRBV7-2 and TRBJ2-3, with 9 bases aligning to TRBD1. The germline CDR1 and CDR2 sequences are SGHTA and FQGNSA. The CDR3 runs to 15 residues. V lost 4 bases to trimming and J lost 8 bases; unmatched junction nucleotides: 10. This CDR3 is CASSSSGTGSGTQYF. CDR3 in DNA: TGTGCCAGCAGCTCATCCGGGACAGGGTCCGGTACGCAGTATTTT.

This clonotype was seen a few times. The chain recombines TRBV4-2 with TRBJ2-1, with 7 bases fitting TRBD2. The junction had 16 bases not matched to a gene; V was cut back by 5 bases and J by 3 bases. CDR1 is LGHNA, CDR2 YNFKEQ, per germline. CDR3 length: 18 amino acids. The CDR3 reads CASSTTTRASGDYNEQFF. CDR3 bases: TGTGCCAGCAGCACTACGACTCGGGCTAGCGGAGACTACAATGAGCAGTTCTTC.

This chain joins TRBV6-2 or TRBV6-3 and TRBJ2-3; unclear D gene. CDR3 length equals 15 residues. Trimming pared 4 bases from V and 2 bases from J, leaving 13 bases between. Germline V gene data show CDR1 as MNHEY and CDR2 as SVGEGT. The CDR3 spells CASSSSMWNTDTQYF. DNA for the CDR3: TGTGCCAGCAGTTCTAGTATGTGGAACACAGATACGCAGTATTTT.